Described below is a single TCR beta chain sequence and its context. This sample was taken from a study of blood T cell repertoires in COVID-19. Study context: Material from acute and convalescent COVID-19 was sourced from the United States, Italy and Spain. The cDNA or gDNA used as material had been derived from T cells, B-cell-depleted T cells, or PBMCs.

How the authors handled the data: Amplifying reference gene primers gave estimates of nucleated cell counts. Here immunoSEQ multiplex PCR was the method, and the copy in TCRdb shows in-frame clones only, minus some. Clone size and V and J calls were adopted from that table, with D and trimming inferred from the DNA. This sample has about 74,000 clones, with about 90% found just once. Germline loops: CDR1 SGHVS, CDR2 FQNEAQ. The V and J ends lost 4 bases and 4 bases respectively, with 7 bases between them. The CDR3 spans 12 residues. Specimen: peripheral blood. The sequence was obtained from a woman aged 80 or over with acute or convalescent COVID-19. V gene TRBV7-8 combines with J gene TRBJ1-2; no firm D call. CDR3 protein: CASSSPGYGYTF. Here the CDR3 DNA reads TGTGCCAGCAGCTCTCCAGGCTATGGCTACACCTTC.